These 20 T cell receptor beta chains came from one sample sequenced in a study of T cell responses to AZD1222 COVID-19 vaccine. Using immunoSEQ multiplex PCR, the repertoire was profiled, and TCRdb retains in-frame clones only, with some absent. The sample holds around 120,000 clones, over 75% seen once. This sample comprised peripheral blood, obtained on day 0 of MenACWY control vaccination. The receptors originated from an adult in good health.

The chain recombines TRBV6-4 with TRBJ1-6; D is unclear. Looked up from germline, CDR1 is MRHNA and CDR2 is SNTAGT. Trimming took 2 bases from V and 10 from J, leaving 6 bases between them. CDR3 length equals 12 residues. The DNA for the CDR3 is TGTGCCAGCAGTGACGCGGGGTCACCCCTCCACTTT. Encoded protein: CASSDAGSPLHF.

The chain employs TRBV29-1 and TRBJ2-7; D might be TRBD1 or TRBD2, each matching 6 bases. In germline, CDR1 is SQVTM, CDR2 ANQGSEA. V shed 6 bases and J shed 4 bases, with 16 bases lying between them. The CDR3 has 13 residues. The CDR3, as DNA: TGCAGCGTGGGACTTCGGAGGGGGTACGAGCAGTACTTC. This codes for CSVGLRRGYEQYF.

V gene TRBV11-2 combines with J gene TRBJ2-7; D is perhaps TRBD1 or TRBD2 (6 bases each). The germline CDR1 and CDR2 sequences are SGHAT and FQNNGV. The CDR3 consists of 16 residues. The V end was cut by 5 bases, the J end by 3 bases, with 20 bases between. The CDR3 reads CASSTYGGGRNYEQYF. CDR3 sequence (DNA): TGTGCCAGCAGCACGTACGGAGGGGGACGGAACTACGAGCAGTACTTC.

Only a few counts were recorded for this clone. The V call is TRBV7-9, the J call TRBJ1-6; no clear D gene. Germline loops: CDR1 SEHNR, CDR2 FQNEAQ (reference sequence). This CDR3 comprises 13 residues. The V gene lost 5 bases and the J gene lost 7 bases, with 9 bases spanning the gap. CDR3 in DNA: TGTGCCAGCAGCCTCGAGTGGAATTCACCCCTCCACTTT. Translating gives CASSLEWNSPLHF.

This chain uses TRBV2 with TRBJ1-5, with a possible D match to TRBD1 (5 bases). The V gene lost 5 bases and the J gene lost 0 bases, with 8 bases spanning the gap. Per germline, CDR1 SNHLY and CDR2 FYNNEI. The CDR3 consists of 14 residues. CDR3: CASSRTNSNQPQHF. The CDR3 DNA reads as TGTGCCAGCAGTCGGACAAATAGCAATCAGCCCCAGCATTTT.

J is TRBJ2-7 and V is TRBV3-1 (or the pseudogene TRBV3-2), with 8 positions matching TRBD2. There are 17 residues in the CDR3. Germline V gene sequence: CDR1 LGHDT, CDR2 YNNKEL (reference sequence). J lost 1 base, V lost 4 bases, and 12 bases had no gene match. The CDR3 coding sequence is TGTGCCAGCAGCCGGACTAAAGCGGGAGCATGGTCCTACGAGCAGTACTTC. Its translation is CASSRTKAGAWSYEQYF.

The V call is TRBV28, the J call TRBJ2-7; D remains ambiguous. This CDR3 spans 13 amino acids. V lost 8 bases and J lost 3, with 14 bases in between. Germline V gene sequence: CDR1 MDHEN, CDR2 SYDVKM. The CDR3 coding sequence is TGTGCCAGCGCCCTCCCGAACAGCTACGAGCAGTACTTC. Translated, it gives CASALPNSYEQYF.

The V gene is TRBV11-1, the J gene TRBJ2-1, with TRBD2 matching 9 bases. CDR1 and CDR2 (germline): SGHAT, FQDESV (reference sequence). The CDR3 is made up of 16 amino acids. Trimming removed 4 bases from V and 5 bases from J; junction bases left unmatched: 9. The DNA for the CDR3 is TGTGCCAGCAGCTCCACAAGCGGGAGGTTAGACAATGAGCAGTTCTTC. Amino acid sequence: CASSSTSGRLDNEQFF.

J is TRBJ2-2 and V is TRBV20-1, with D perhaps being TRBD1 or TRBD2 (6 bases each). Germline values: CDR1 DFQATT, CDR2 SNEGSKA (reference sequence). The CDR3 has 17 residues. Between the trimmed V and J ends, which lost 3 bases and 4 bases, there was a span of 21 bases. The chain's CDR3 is CSASNPLRGAGTGELFF. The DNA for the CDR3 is TGCAGTGCTAGTAACCCCTTGAGGGGGGCGGGCACCGGGGAGCTGTTTTTT.

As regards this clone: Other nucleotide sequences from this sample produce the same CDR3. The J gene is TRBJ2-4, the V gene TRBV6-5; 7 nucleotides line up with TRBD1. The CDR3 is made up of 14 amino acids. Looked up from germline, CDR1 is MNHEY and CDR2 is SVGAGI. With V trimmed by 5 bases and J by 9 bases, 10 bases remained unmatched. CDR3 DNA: TGTGCCAGCAGTCTCAGGGGGACCCGGAGCATTCAGTACTTC. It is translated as CASSLRGTRSIQYF.

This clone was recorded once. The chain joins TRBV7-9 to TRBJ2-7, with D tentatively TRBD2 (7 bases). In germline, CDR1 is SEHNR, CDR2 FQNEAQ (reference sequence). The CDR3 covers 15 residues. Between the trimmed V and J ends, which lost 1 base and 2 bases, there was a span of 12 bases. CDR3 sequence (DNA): TGTGCCAGCAGCTTAGAGTGGGGGGGCACCTACGAGCAGTACTTC. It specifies CASSLEWGGTYEQYF.

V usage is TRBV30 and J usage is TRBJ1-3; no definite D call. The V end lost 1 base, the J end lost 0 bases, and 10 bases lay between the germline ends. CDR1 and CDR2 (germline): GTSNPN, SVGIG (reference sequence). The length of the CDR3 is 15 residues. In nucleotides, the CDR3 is TGTGCCTGGAGTGACAGTTTTTACTCTGGAAACACCATATATTTT. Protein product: CAWSDSFYSGNTIYF.

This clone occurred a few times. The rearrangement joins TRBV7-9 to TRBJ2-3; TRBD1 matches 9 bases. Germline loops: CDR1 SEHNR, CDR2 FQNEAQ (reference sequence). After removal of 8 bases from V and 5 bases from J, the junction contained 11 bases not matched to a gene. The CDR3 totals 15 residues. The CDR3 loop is CASRRPGTGKDTQYF. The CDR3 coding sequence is TGTGCCAGCCGACGACCGGGGACAGGGAAAGATACGCAGTATTTT.

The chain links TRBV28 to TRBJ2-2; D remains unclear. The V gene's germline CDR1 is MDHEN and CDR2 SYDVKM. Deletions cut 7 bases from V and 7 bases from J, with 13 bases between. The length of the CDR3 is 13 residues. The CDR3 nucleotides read TGTGCCAGCACGTCACGTCTTGACGGGGAGCTGTTTTTT. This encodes CASTSRLDGELFF.

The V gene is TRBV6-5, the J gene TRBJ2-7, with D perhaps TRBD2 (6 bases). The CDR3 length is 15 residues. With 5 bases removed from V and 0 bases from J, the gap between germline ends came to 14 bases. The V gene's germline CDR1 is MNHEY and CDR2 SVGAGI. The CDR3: CASSPHAGSSYEQYF. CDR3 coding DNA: TGTGCCAGCAGTCCCCACGCGGGAAGCTCCTACGAGCAGTACTTC.

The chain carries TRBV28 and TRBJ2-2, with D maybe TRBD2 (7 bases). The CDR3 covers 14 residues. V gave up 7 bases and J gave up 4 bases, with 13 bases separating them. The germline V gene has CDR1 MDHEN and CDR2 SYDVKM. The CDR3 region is CASNRGAGTGELFF. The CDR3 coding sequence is TGTGCCAGCAACCGGGGGGCGGGCACCGGGGAGCTGTTTTTT.

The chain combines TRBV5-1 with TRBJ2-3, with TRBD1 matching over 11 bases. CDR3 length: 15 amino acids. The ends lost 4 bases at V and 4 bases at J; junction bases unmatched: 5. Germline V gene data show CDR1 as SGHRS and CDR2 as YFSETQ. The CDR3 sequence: CASSSPGQGADTQYF. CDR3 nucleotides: TGCGCCAGCAGCAGTCCGGGACAGGGGGCAGATACGCAGTATTTT. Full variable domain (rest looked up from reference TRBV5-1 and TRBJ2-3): KAGVTQTPRYLIKTRGQQVTLSCSPISGHRSVSWYQQTPGQGLQFLFEYFSETQRNKGNFPGRFSGRQFSNSRSEMNVSTLELGDSALYLCASSSPGQGADTQYFGPGTRLTVL.

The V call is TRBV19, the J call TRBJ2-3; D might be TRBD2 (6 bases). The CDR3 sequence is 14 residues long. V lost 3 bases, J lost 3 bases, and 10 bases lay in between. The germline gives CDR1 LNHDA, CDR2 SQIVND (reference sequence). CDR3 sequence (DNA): TGTGCCAGTAGTATGGACGGGACTACAGATACGCAGTATTTT. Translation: CASSMDGTTDTQYF.

The CDR3 spells CASSLSGRQETQYF. The DNA for the CDR3 is TGTGCCAGCAGCTTAAGTGGGAGACAAGAGACCCAGTACTTC. The chain joins TRBV7-3 to TRBJ2-5; a possible D gene is TRBD2 (5 bases). In germline, CDR1 is SGHTA, CDR2 FQGTGA. The length of the CDR3 is 14 residues. V lost 1 base, J lost 2 bases, and 8 bases lay in between. Full variable domain (outside the CDR3, taken from reference TRBV7-3 and TRBJ2-5): GAGVSQTPSNKVTEKGKYVELRCDPISGHTALYWYRQSLGQGPEFLIYFQGTGAADDSGLPNDRFFAVRPEGSVSTLKIQRTERGDSAVYLCASSLSGRQETQYFGPGTRLLVL.

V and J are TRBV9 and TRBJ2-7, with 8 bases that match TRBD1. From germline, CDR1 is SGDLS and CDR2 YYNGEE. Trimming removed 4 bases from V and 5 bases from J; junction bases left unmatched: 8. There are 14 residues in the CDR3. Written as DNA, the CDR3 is TGTGCCAGCAGCCCCCGGACAGGGCTTAACGAGCAGTACTTC. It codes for CASSPRTGLNEQYF.